The rows below give T cell receptor beta chains drawn from one sample of a study of CD8+CD57+ T cells in acquired aplastic anemia. TCRdb re-derived calls from the reads in MiXCR, one entry per CDR3 protein. This sample has 95,000 to 150,000 distinct CDR3 sequences; about 40% occur once, and the top ten carry more than 2.5%. The specimen sequenced was sorted CD4+, CD8+, or CD8+CD57+ T cells (not recorded which) from PBMCs. These receptors originate from a human donor with aplastic anemia. Both conserved end residues are part of each CDR3. A D gene is named only where the DNA matches it firmly. A clone size is listed for some rows: how often the clone was seen (once, few, many), or a class if it is expanded.

v_gene,d_gene,j_gene,abundance,CDR3aa,CDR3nt
TRBV15,-,TRBJ2-4,once,CATRTLNIQYF,TGCGCCACCAGGACTCTCAACATTCAGTACTTC
TRBV7-8,-,TRBJ2-7,-,CASSLEGLGGYEQYF,TGTGCCAGCAGCTTAGAGGGTTTAGGGGGCTACGAGCAGTACTTC
TRBV7-3,-,TRBJ2-2,-,CASSLGASGELFF,TGTGCCAGCAGCTTAGGGGCTAGCGGGGAGCTGTTTTTT
TRBV19,-,TRBJ1-2,-,CASSIETRGGYTF,TGTGCCAGTAGTATAGAGACGCGCGGGGGCTACACCTTC
TRBV3-1,TRBD2,TRBJ2-5,many,CASSPTSGGETQYF,TGTGCCAGCAGCCCGACTAGCGGGGGAGAGACCCAGTACTTC
TRBV19,TRBD1,TRBJ1-5,many,CASRVNGAGGYQPQHF,TGTGCCAGCCGAGTAAATGGGGCAGGGGGCTATCAGCCCCAGCATTTT
TRBV20-1,-,TRBJ1-2,many,CSAQTAGDGYTF,TGCAGTGCCCAGACGGCAGGCGATGGCTACACCTTC
TRBV19,TRBD1,TRBJ1-6,-,CASSSGQGVGTLHF,TGTGCCAGTAGTTCGGGACAGGGGGTAGGGACCCTCCACTTT
TRBV20-1,-,TRBJ1-2,many,CSADKGSPLVYGYTF,TGCAGTGCTGATAAGGGGTCCCCCCTGGTATATGGCTACACCTTC
TRBV9,TRBD2,TRBJ2-1,many,CASSVGAGLGYNEQFF,TGTGCCAGCAGCGTAGGCGCGGGACTAGGCTACAATGAGCAGTTCTTC
TRBV11-1,-,TRBJ2-5,-,CASGRQGTHGEETQYF,TGTGCCAGCGGCCGGCAGGGTACCCACGGCGAAGAGACCCAGTACTTC
TRBV7-9,TRBD1,TRBJ2-7,many,CASSQPGTGAYEQYF,TGTGCCAGCAGCCAGCCCGGGACAGGGGCCTACGAGCAGTACTTC
TRBV15,TRBD1,TRBJ1-2,-,CATSSGQGYGYTF,TGTGCCACCAGCAGCGGACAGGGGTATGGCTACACCTTC
TRBV7-2,-,TRBJ1-1,-,CASSMGPPQTEAFF,TGTGCCAGCAGCATGGGACCTCCCCAGACTGAAGCTTTCTTT
TRBV9,-,TRBJ2-6,many,CASSPPGAGANVLTF,TGTGCCAGCAGCCCTCCGGGGGCTGGGGCCAACGTCCTGACTTTC
TRBV10-2,-,TRBJ1-5,-,CASSPGGFSNQPQHF,TGCGCCAGCAGCCCCGGGGGATTCAGCAATCAGCCCCAGCATTTT
TRBV2,TRBD1,TRBJ1-2,-,CASSRDRVDYGYTF,TGTGCCAGCAGCCGGGACAGGGTTGACTATGGCTACACCTTC
TRBV18,-,TRBJ2-5,many,CASSPLEETQYF,TGTGCCAGCTCACCACTGGAGGAGACCCAGTACTTC
TRBV27,-,TRBJ2-2,-,CASSLFGGQGTGELFF,TGTGCCAGCAGTTTATTCGGGGGGCAAGGCACCGGGGAGCTGTTTTTT
TRBV7-7,-,TRBJ2-3,-,CASSPGISRNTDTQYF,TGTGCTAGCAGCCCCGGCATATCTAGGAACACAGATACGCAGTATTTT
TRBV29-1,-,TRBJ1-1,few,CSVGVWGAKDTEAFF,TGCAGCGTTGGGGTGTGGGGGGCGAAGGACACTGAAGCTTTCTTT
TRBV2,TRBD1,TRBJ1-1,many,CASSRGQDPWSEAFF,TGTGCCAGCAGCCGCGGACAGGACCCGTGGAGTGAAGCTTTCTTT
TRBV7-9,TRBD1,TRBJ2-7,many,CASSLGQVSYEQYF,TGTGCCAGCAGCCTCGGACAGGTCTCCTACGAGCAGTACTTC
TRBV10-3,TRBD1,TRBJ1-5,-,CAISEGQEGSAQHF,TGTGCCATCAGTGAGGGACAGGAGGGCTCAGCCCAGCATTTT
TRBV6-1,-,TRBJ2-1,many,CASEVGRGLSSYNEQFF,TGTGCCAGCGAGGTGGGGCGGGGGCTTAGCTCCTACAATGAGCAGTTCTTC
TRBV20-1,-,TRBJ2-7,-,CSASLDRSGEQYF,TGCAGTGCCAGCCTCGACAGATCGGGCGAGCAGTACTTC
TRBV27,TRBD2,TRBJ2-1,-,CASSLGGSYNEQFF,TGTGCCAGCAGCCTGGGAGGGTCCTACAATGAGCAGTTCTTC